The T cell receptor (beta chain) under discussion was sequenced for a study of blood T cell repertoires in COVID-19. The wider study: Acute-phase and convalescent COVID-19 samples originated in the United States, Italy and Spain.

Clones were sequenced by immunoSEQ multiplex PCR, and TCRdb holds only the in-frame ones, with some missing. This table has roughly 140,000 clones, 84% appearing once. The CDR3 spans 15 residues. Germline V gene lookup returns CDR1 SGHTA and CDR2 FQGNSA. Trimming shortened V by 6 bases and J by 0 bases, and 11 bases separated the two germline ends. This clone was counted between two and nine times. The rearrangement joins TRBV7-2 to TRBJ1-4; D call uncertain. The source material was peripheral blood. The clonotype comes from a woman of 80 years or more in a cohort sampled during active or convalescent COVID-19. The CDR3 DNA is TGTGCCAGCAGTCTCGTTTTTGCAACTAATGAAAAACTGTTTTTT. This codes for CASSLVFATNEKLFF.